The rows below give T cell receptor beta chains drawn from one sample of a study of blood T cell repertoires in COVID-19. The table came from immunoSEQ multiplex PCR; TCRdb's copy has only in-frame clones and leaves some out. The table has 150,000 to 180,000 clones, about 80% seen once; the top ten hold around 10%. The sequenced sample was peripheral blood. The origin of the receptors is an older woman with COVID-19, enrolled during active disease. CDR3s include the opening cysteine and the closing phenylalanine or tryptophan. Clone size is shown for a subset of rows, as once, few, many or a class of expanded clone.

CDR3aa	abundance	v_gene
CASSTIQGTEAFF	NA	TRBV12-3/TRBV12-4
CASSQARTGYRDTEAFF	NA	TRBV3-1/TRBV3-2
CASSLGGRDRIFPYEQYF	NA	TRBV7-8
CASSFSRTGYLETQYF	NA	TRBV25-1
CASSPITGFSEAFF	NA	TRBV7-9
CASSVATSGSNEQFF	NA	TRBV9
CASKVDRDVSGYTF	once	TRBV2
CASSSAGGRTGELFF	NA	TRBV6-6
CASSSRQGGTDTQYF	NA	TRBV7-8
CASSPIQGGNYGYTF	NA	TRBV18
CASSIIARDTQYF	NA	TRBV7-9
CASSQVQRGSYNEQFF	few	TRBV4-1
CASSLGSRVVNQPQHF	NA	TRBV7-2
CASRQQGARNSPLHF	NA	TRBV25-1
CASSRENYEQYF	NA	TRBV3-1/TRBV3-2
CASSSLSSGNTIYF	NA	TRBV25-1